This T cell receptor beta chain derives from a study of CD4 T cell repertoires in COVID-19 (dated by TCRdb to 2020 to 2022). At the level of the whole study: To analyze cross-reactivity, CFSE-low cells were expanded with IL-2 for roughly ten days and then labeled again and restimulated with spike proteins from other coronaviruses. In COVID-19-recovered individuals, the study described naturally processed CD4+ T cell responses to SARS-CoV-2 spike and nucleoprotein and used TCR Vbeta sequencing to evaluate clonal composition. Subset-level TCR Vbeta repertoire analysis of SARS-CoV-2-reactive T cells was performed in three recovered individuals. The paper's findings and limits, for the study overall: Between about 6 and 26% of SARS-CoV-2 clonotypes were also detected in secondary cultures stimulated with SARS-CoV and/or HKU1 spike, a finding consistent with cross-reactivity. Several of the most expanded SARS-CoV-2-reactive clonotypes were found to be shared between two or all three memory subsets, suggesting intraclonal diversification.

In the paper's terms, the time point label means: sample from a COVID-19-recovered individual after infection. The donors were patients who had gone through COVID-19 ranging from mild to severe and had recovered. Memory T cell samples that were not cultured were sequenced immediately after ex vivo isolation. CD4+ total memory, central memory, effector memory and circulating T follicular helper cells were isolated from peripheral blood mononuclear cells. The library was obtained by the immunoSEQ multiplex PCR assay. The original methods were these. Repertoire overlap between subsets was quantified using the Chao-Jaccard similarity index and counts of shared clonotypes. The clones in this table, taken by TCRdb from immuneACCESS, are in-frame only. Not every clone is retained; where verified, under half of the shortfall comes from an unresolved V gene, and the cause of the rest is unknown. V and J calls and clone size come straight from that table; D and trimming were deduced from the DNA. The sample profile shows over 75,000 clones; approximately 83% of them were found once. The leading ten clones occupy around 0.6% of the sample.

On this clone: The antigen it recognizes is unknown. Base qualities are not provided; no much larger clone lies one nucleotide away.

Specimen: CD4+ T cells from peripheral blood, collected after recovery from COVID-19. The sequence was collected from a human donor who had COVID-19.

The bases are TGTGCCAGTAGTATAGACTACGAGCAGTACTTC. It codes for CASSIDYEQYF. This chain is built from TRBV19 and TRBJ2-7, with no D gene named confidently. Deletion took 0 bases off V and 3 bases off J, with a span of 0 bases between the germline ends. Spanning cysteine to phenylalanine, the CDR3 consists of 11 amino acids. The read is trimmed to its CDR3 DNA, 33 bases read in frame from base 1. Based on the germline V gene (reference sequence), the CDR1 and CDR2 sequences are LNHDA and SQIVND.